This passage covers 3 T cell receptor beta chains from one sample sequenced in a study of read filtering for tumor transcriptome and immune sequencing. From approximately 430 ng of RNA, a library with molecular barcoded alpha/delta and beta/gamma adaptors was made. Using its own MiXCR run on the reads, TCRdb lists one record per CDR3 protein. This table has some 48,000 distinct CDR3 sequences, roughly 19% appearing once. Sequences were obtained from a population of CD138-negative cells sorted from bone marrow. All receptors derive from a donor at least 40 years old with multiple myeloma.

Many counts were recorded for this clonotype. The chain employs TRBV11-3 and TRBJ2-7; 8 nucleotides agree with TRBD1. Trimming cost V 5 bases and J 2 bases; bases outside gene matches: 8. Germline CDR1 SGHNT, CDR2 YENEEA. This CDR3 region has 15 residues. This CDR3 is CASSEGQGLTYEQYF. The CDR3 nucleotides are TGTGCCAGCAGCGAAGGACAGGGCCTAACCTACGAGCAGTACTTC.

This clonotype was observed at least ten times. V and J are TRBV20-1 and TRBJ1-1; D might be TRBD1 (5 bases). Deletions cut 1 base from V and 3 bases from J, with 12 bases between. Germline loops: CDR1 DFQATT, CDR2 SNEGSKA (reference sequence). The CDR3 runs to 14 residues. The CDR3 spells CSARVSWTYTEAFF. Here the CDR3 DNA reads TGCAGTGCTAGAGTCTCCTGGACATACACTGAAGCTTTCTTT.

In this sample, this clonotype turned up many times. In DNA form, the CDR3 reads TGTGCCAGTAGTTGGCAGGGCACCGGGGAGCTGTTTTTT. It codes for CASSWQGTGELFF. V and J are TRBV19 and TRBJ2-2, with D perhaps matching TRBD1 (5 bases). V dropped 5 bases and J dropped 4 bases, with 8 bases sitting between them. Germline V gene data show CDR1 as LNHDA and CDR2 as SQIVND (reference sequence). This CDR3 has 13 amino acids. Supplemented by reference TRBV19 and TRBJ2-2, the full variable domain reads DGGITQSPKYLFRKEGQNVTLSCEQNLNHDAMYWYRQDPGQGLRLIYYSQIVNDFQKGDIAEGYSVSREKKESFPLTVTSAQKNPTAFYLCASSWQGTGELFFGEGSRLTVL.